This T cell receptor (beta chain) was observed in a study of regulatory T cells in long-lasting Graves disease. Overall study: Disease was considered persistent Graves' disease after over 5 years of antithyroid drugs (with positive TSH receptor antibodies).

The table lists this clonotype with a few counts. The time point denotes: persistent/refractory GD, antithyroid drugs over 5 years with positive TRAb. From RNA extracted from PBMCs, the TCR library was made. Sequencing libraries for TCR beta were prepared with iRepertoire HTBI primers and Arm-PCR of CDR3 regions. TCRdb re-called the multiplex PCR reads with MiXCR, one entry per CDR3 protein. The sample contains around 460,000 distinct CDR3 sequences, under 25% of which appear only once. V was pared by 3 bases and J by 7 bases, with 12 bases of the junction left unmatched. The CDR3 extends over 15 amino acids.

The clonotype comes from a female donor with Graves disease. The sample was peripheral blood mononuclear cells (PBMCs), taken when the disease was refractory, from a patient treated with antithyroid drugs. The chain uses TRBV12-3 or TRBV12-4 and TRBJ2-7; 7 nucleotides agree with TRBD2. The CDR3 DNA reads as TGTGCCAGCAGTTTCCTAGCGGAGACTCTTGAGGAGCAGTACTTC. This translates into CASSFLAETLEEQYF.